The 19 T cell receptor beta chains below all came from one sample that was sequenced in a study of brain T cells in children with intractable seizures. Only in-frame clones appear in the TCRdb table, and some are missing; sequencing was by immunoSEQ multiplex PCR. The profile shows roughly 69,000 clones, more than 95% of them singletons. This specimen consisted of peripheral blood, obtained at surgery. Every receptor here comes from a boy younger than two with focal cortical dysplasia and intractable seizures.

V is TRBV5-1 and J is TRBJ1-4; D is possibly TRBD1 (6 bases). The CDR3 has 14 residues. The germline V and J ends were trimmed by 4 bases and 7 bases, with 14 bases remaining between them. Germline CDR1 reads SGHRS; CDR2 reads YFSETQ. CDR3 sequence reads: CASSPGQTSEKLFF. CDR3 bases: TGCGCCAGCAGCCCAGGACAGACGTCTGAAAAACTGTTTTTT.

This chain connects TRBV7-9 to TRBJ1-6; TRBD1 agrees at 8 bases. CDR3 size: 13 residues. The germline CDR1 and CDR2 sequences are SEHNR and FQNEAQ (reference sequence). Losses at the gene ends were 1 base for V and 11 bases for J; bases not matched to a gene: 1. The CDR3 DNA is TGTGCCAGCAGCTTAGGACAGGGGCCACCCCTCCACTTT. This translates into CASSLGQGPPLHF.

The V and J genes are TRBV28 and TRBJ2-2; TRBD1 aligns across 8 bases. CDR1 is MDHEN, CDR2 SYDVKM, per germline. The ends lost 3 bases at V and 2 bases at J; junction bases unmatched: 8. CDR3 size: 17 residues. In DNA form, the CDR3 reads TGTGCCAGCAGTTTGTTAGGACAGGGCTTTAACACCGGGGAGCTGTTTTTT. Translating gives CASSLLGQGFNTGELFF.

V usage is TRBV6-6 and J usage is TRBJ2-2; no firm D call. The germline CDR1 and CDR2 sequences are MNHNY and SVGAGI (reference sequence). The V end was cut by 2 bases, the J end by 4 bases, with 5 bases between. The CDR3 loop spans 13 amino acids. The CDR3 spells CASSYGSTGELFF. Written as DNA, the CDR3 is TGTGCCAGCAGTTACGGAAGCACCGGGGAGCTGTTTTTT.

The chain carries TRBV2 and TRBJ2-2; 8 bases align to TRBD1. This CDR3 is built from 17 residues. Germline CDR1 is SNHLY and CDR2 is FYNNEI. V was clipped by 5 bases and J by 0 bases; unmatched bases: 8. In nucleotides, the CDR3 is TGTGCCAGCAGTCAAGGGACGGACAGGGCGAACACCGGGGAGCTGTTTTTT. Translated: CASSQGTDRANTGELFF.

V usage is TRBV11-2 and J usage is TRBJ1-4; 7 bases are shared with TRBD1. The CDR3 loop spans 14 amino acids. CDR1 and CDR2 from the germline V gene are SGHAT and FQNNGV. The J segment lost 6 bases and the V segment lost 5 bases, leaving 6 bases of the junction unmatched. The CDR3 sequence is CASSPDRADEKLFF. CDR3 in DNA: TGTGCCAGCAGCCCCGACAGGGCGGATGAAAAACTGTTTTTT.

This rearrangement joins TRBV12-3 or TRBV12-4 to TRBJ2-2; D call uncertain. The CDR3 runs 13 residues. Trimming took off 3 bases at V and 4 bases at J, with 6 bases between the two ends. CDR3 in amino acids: CASSLQLTGELFF. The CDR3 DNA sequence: TGTGCCAGCAGTTTGCAGCTCACCGGGGAGCTGTTTTTT.

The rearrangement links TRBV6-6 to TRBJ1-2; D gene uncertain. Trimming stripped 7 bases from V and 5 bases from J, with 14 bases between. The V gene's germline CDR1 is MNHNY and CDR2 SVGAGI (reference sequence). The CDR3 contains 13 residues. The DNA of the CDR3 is TGTGCCAGCACCTTCCCCGACCATTATGGCTACACCTTC. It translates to CASTFPDHYGYTF.

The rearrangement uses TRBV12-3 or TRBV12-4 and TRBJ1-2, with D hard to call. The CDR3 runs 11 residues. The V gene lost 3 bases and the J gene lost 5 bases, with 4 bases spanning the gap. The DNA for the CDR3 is TGTGCCAGCAGTTTCAAATATGGCTACACCTTC. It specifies CASSFKYGYTF.

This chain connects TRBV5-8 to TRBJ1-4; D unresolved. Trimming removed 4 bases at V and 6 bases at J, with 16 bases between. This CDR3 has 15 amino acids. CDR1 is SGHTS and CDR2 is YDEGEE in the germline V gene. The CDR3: CASSTARAEDEKLFF. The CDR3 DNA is TGTGCCAGCAGCACGGCGCGGGCGGAGGATGAAAAACTGTTTTTT.

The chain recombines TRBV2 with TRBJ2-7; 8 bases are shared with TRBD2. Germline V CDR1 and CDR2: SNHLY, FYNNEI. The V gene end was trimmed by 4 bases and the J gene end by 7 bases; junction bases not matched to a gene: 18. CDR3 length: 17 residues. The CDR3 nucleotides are TGTGCCAGCAGTGGTGCGATTGGACTAGCAGTTCTTTTGGAGCAGTACTTC. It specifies CASSGAIGLAVLLEQYF.

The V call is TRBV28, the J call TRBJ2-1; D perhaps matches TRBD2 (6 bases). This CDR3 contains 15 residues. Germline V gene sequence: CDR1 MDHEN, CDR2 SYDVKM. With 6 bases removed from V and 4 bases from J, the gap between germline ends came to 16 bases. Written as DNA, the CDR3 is TGTGCCAGCAGCCCGACCGGGAGAGGGTACAATGAGCAGTTCTTC. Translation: CASSPTGRGYNEQFF.

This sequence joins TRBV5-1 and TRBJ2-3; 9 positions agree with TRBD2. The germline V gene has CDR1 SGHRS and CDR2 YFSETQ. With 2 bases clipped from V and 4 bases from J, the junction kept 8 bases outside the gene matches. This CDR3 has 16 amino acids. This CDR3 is CASSFDTAGGSDTQYF. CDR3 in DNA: TGCGCCAGCAGCTTTGACACAGCGGGGGGATCAGATACGCAGTATTTT.

The DNA for the CDR3 is TGTGCCAGCAGCGTAGCTTGGGGGGAGATCTACCAAGCTTTCTTT. This gives the protein CASSVAWGEIYQAFF. The chain recombines TRBV9 with TRBJ1-1; a weak D match, TRBD1 (5 bases). The CDR3 consists of 15 residues. Germline V CDR1 and CDR2: SGDLS, YYNGEE. Deletions cut 0 bases from V and 9 bases from J, with 18 bases between.

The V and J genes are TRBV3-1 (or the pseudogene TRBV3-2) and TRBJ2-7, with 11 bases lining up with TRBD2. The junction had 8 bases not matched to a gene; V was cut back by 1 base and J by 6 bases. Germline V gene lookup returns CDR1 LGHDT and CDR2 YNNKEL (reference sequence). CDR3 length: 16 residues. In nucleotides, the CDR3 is TGTGCCAGCAGCCAAGCCCGGACTAGCGGGCTGGGCGAGCAGTACTTC. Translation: CASSQARTSGLGEQYF.

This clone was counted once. CDR3 DNA: TGTGCCAGTAGTGCAGGGCCGAACACTGAAGCTTTCTTT. Translating it yields CASSAGPNTEAFF. The genes are TRBV19 and TRBJ1-1, with D possibly matching TRBD1 (5 bases). CDR3 size: 13 residues. Looked up from germline, CDR1 is LNHDA and CDR2 is SQIVND (reference sequence). V was pared by 5 bases and J by 1 base, with 8 bases between.

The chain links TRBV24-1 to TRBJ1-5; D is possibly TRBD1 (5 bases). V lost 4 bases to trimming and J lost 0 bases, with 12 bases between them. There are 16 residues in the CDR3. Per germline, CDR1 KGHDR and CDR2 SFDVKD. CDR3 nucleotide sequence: TGTGCCACCAGTGAGAGGGGCTCTAATAGCAATCAGCCCCAGCATTTT. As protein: CATSERGSNSNQPQHF.

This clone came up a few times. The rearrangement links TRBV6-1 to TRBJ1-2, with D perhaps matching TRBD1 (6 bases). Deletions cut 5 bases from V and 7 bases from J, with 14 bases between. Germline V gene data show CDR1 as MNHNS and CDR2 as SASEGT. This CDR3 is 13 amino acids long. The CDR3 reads CASSPRGEGGYTF. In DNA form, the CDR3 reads TGTGCCAGCAGTCCCAGGGGAGAGGGTGGCTACACCTTC.

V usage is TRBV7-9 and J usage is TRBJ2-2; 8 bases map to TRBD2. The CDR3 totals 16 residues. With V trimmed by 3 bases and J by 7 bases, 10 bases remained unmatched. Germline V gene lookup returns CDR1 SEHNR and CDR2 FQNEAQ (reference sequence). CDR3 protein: CASSLGRTSNGGELFF. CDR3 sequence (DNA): TGTGCCAGCAGCTTGGGCCGGACTAGCAACGGCGGGGAGCTGTTTTTT.